These 23 T cell receptor beta chains originate from one sample sequenced in a study of CD4 T cells in relation to SARS-CoV-2 and coronaviruses (dated by TCRdb to about 2021). CD4+ T cells from unexposed donors were collected before the COVID-19 pandemic (2011-2018). Following 10 days of culture, the EasySep CD4+ T cell isolation kit was used to isolate CD4+ T cells. Receptor libraries were prepared by the immunoSEQ multiplex PCR assay. As stored in TCRdb, this immuneACCESS dataset retains in-frame rearrangements with V and J assigned. A fraction of the clones does not appear; measured against another copy, unresolved V genes explain less than half of the discrepancy, and the remainder lacks a known reason. In all, the sample holds tens of thousands of clones, and about three quarters of those were seen once. About 17% of the sample lies in the top ten. Their antigen targets remain unknown. The specimen was CD4+ T cells from PBMCs, cultured in vitro. These receptors were collected from a human donor in good health.

The V call is TRBV19, the J call TRBJ1-1; a possible D gene is TRBD1 (5 bases). From germline, CDR1 is LNHDA and CDR2 SQIVND (reference sequence). V lost 7 bases and J lost 5, with 20 bases in between. The CDR3 consists of 15 residues. CDR3 amino acids: CASNLISRGGTEAFF. The DNA for the CDR3 is TGTGCCAGTAACCTTATCTCCCGGGGGGGGACTGAAGCTTTCTTT.

This clone occurred a few times. The rearrangement uses TRBV5-6 and TRBJ2-7, with D tentatively TRBD1 or TRBD2 (8 bases each). The CDR3 loop spans 18 amino acids. The germline V gene encodes CDR1 SGHDT and CDR2 YYEEEE. V was trimmed by 4 bases and J by 4 bases, leaving 27 bases between them. For the CDR3, the DNA is TGTGCCAGCAGCAATACCTACGGACAGGGCGGGAGGATATACGAGCAGTACTTC. This gives the protein CASSNTYGQGGRIYEQYF.

The chain is built from TRBV29-1 and TRBJ2-3; TRBD2 is a possible D gene (6 bases). The CDR3 spans 14 residues. Germline CDR1 SQVTM, CDR2 ANQGSEA. The germline V and J ends were trimmed by 3 bases and 0 bases, with 10 bases remaining between them. The CDR3 loop reads CSVDKGTSTDTQYF. The CDR3 nucleotides read TGCAGCGTTGATAAGGGGACTAGCACAGATACGCAGTATTTT.

The rearrangement joins TRBV5-6 to TRBJ2-3, with 8 positions matching TRBD2. V dropped 0 bases and J dropped 4; count of bases not matched to a gene: 7. CDR1 is SGHDT, CDR2 YYEEEE, per germline. The CDR3 runs to 16 residues. The CDR3 region has the DNA TGTGCCAGCAGCTTGGGTACGGGGGGGCCCGCAGATACGCAGTATTTT. This gives the protein CASSLGTGGPADTQYF.

The J gene is TRBJ2-3, the V gene TRBV7-3, with D perhaps assigned TRBD1 or TRBD2 (6 bases each). CDR3 size: 15 residues. V was pared by 2 bases and J by 4 bases, with 13 bases between. Germline V lookup: CDR1 SGHTA, CDR2 FQGTGA. The chain's CDR3 is CASSLGGGIADTQYF. In DNA form, the CDR3 reads TGTGCCAGCAGCTTAGGAGGGGGAATCGCAGATACGCAGTATTTT. Looking up the rest from reference TRBV7-3 and TRBJ2-3 gives the full variable domain: GAGVSQTPSNKVTEKGKYVELRCDPISGHTALYWYRQSLGQGPEFLIYFQGTGAADDSGLPNDRFFAVRPEGSVSTLKIQRTERGDSAVYLCASSLGGGIADTQYFGPGTRLTVL.

This chain uses TRBV11-3 with TRBJ2-7; either TRBD1 or TRBD2 may supply D (5 bases each). The V and J ends lost 5 bases and 2 bases respectively, with 19 bases between them. Germline lookup yields CDR1 SGHNT and CDR2 YENEEA. The CDR3 contains 16 residues. CDR3 nucleotide sequence: TGTGCCAGCAGCCCGGGCCTCGGGGACGACACCTACGAGCAGTACTTC. It translates to CASSPGLGDDTYEQYF.

The chain carries TRBV19 and TRBJ2-7; D is ambiguous. The CDR3 loop spans 15 amino acids. Trimming removed 6 bases at V and 1 base at J, with 16 bases between. CDR1 and CDR2 from the germline V gene are LNHDA and SQIVND (reference sequence). In nucleotides, the CDR3 is TGTGCCAGTAGCTCCACGCCGACTTGGTCCTACGAGCAGTACTTC. Translating gives CASSSTPTWSYEQYF.

The chain is built from TRBV5-4 and TRBJ1-2, with a weak D call TRBD1 (5 bases). The V gene's germline CDR1 is SGHNT and CDR2 YYREEE (reference sequence). The CDR3 runs 17 residues. V was trimmed by 4 bases and J by 4 bases, leaving 23 bases between them. Here the CDR3 reads CASSLGVDGASRYGYTF. In DNA form, the CDR3 reads TGTGCCAGCAGCCTGGGGGTGGATGGGGCCAGCCGCTATGGCTACACCTTC.

The rearrangement uses TRBV11-3 and TRBJ2-1; D is perhaps TRBD1 (6 bases). This CDR3 has 13 residues. Deletions cut 5 bases from V and 7 bases from J, with 12 bases between. In germline, CDR1 is SGHNT, CDR2 YENEEA. CDR3: CASSRTGRNEQFF. The DNA of the CDR3 is TGTGCCAGCAGCCGAACAGGGCGGAATGAGCAGTTCTTC.

The genes are TRBV19 and TRBJ1-2; TRBD1 agrees at 7 bases. CDR3 length: 14 amino acids. V was clipped by 10 bases and J by 0 bases; unmatched bases: 8. Germline loops: CDR1 LNHDA, CDR2 SQIVND (reference sequence). As DNA, the CDR3 is TGTGCCACCAGGGGGACAGCAGCTAACTATGGCTACACCTTC. Amino acid sequence: CATRGTAANYGYTF.

This clone was picked up a small number of times. The chain employs TRBV29-1 and TRBJ1-2; 9 bases line up with TRBD1. CDR1 is SQVTM and CDR2 is ANQGSEA in the germline V gene. Trimming at V came to 7 bases and at J to 8 bases, leaving 8 bases not matched to a gene. This CDR3 spans 12 amino acids. CDR3 sequence: CSAGRTGEGYTF. DNA for the CDR3: TGCAGCGCCGGACGGACAGGGGAGGGCTACACCTTC.

The chain links TRBV2 to TRBJ2-7; 7 nucleotides align to TRBD1. The CDR3 has 12 amino acids. With 8 bases clipped from V and 6 bases from J, the junction kept 7 bases outside the gene matches. Germline assignment: CDR1 SNHLY and CDR2 FYNNEI. The CDR3 is CASRPTGVEQYF. DNA for the CDR3: TGTGCCAGCCGGCCTACAGGGGTCGAGCAGTACTTC.

The V gene is TRBV5-1, the J gene TRBJ1-4; 7 positions agree with TRBD1. The CDR3 has 15 amino acids. J gave up 4 bases and V 0 bases, and 3 bases lay outside the gene matches. In germline, CDR1 is SGHRS, CDR2 YFSETQ. DNA for the CDR3: TGCGCCAGCAGCTTGGACGGGGACAGTAATGAAAAACTGTTTTTT. Its protein product is CASSLDGDSNEKLFF.

The V call is TRBV9, the J call TRBJ2-2; a possible D gene is TRBD1 (6 bases). CDR1 is SGDLS, CDR2 YYNGEE, per germline. This CDR3 spans 12 amino acids. Trimming shortened V by 7 bases and J by 4 bases, and 8 bases separated the two germline ends. The CDR3: CASQGGTGELFF. The CDR3 coding sequence is TGTGCCAGCCAAGGGGGCACCGGGGAGCTGTTTTTT. The entire variable domain, with the rest obtained from reference TRBV9 and TRBJ2-2, is as follows: DSGVTQTPKHLITATGQRVTLRCSPRSGDLSVYWYQQSLDQGLQFLIQYYNGEERAKGNILERFSAQQFPDLHSELNLSSLELGDSALYFCASQGGTGELFFGEGSRLTVL.

This rearrangement joins TRBV29-1 to TRBJ1-5; D might be TRBD1 (6 bases). Per germline, CDR1 SQVTM and CDR2 ANQGSEA. The CDR3 is 14 residues long. V was pared by 6 bases and J by 1 base, with 13 bases between. CDR3 loop: CSVVTGSSNQPQHF. The CDR3, as DNA: TGCAGCGTCGTAACAGGGAGCAGCAATCAGCCCCAGCATTTT.

This clone was seen a handful of times. The J gene is TRBJ1-3, the V gene TRBV7-8; D gene ambiguous. Looked up from germline, CDR1 is SGHVS and CDR2 is FQNEAQ. This CDR3 has 14 residues. Between the trimmed V and J ends, which lost 3 bases and 2 bases, there was a span of 8 bases. The CDR3, as DNA: TGTGCCAGCAGCTTCTCTTTCGCTGGAAACACCATATATTTT. As protein: CASSFSFAGNTIYF.

The chain has TRBV19 and TRBJ2-3; D might be TRBD2 (7 bases). CDR1 is LNHDA and CDR2 is SQIVND in the germline V gene (reference sequence). The CDR3 is 14 amino acids. The germline V and J ends were trimmed by 7 bases and 3 bases, with 14 bases remaining between them. CDR3 sequence reads: CASKWRGGTDTQYF. The CDR3 DNA is TGTGCCAGTAAATGGAGGGGGGGGACAGATACGCAGTATTTT.

CDR3: CASSPGWNTGELFF. Here the CDR3 DNA reads TGTGCCAGCAGCCCGGGGTGGAACACCGGGGAGCTGTTTTTT. This chain joins TRBV11-3 and TRBJ2-2; D is perhaps TRBD2 (5 bases). Germline CDR1 is SGHNT and CDR2 is YENEEA. The CDR3 extends over 14 amino acids. Trimming stripped 5 bases from V and 1 base from J, with 8 bases between.

There are a few counts of this clone. J is TRBJ1-5 and V is TRBV19; D is unclear. The V end lost 9 bases, the J end lost 2 bases, and 8 bases lay between the germline ends. The CDR3 has 12 amino acids. Per the germline V gene, CDR1 is LNHDA and CDR2 is SQIVND (reference sequence). The DNA of the CDR3 is TGTGCCAGGGCCGCGGGCAATCAGCCCCAGCATTTT. Translation gives CARAAGNQPQHF.

The CDR3 loop reads CASSSPGSIAFF. CDR3 DNA: TGTGCCAGCAGCTCGCCCGGGTCCATAGCTTTCTTT. The rearrangement joins TRBV6-2 or TRBV6-3 to TRBJ1-1; D not resolved. This CDR3 comprises 12 residues. Germline V gene sequence: CDR1 MNHEY, CDR2 SVGEGT. V lost 6 bases and J 10 bases, leaving 15 bases between the germline ends.

The chain carries TRBV10-1 and TRBJ1-1; D gene ambiguous. Trimming left V 4 bases short and J 11 bases short, with 14 bases between. This CDR3 has 12 amino acids. The germline V gene encodes CDR1 WNHNN and CDR2 SYGVQD (reference sequence). The CDR3 sequence is CASSGPSLRAFF. CDR3 nucleotide sequence: TGCGCCAGCAGTGGACCTTCATTGAGGGCTTTCTTT.

V gene TRBV29-1 combines with J gene TRBJ2-7; TRBD2 is a possible D gene (5 bases). The V gene lost 4 bases and the J gene lost 7 bases, with 17 bases spanning the gap. Per the germline V gene, CDR1 is SQVTM and CDR2 is ANQGSEA. The length of the CDR3 is 13 residues. CDR3 in DNA: TGCAGCGTTGGTACTTTCGCGCCGGGGGAGCAGTACTTC. Protein sequence: CSVGTFAPGEQYF.

The gene calls are TRBV4-1 and TRBJ2-7; 9 bases align to TRBD1. The CDR3 length is 15 residues. Germline V gene sequence: CDR1 MGHRA, CDR2 YSYEKL. With V trimmed by 4 bases and J by 3 bases, 7 bases remained unmatched. CDR3: CASSPTGTGNYEQYF. The CDR3 DNA sequence: TGCGCCAGCAGCCCGACCGGGACAGGGAACTACGAGCAGTACTTC.